Below are 31 T cell receptor beta chains sequenced from a single sample in a study of cytomegalovirus exposure and HLA in healthy donors (dated by TCRdb to the late 2010s). The receptor library was made with the immunoSEQ multiplex PCR assay. A mixture of 60 forward primers for TCR Vbeta segments and 13 reverse primers for TCR Jbeta segments was used in the multiplex PCR. TCRdb took this table from immuneACCESS and kept in-frame rearrangements with V and J called. Such tables lack part of the clones; where checked against another copy, unresolved V genes explain under half of the gap, and the rest is unexplained. In all, the sample holds fewer than 150,000 clones, and over 60% of those were seen once. The ten top clones hold over 6.5% of the sample. The sequencing input was PBMCs. These receptors came from a man younger than 35 in good health and CMV-seropositive.

This clone was seen only a few times. The V call is TRBV27, the J call TRBJ2-3, with D maybe TRBD1 (5 bases). The germline CDR1 and CDR2 sequences are MNHEY and SMNVEV (reference sequence). The V gene lost 3 bases and the J gene lost 0 bases, with 13 bases spanning the gap. The CDR3 has 16 residues. Here the CDR3 DNA reads TGTGCCAGCAGTTTGAGTTACCCAGGGAGCACAGATACGCAGTATTTT. Its protein is CASSLSYPGSTDTQYF.

The chain recombines TRBV7-2 with TRBJ1-6, with 8 nucleotides matching TRBD1. The germline gives CDR1 SGHTA, CDR2 FQGNSA. The CDR3 runs 15 residues. V trimming: 1 base; J trimming: 7 bases; junction bases outside the gene matches: 3. CDR3 coding DNA: TGTGCCAGCAGCTTAGAACAGGGGGGAAATTCACCCCTCCACTTT. Encoded protein: CASSLEQGGNSPLHF.

The chain combines TRBV13 with TRBJ2-2; weak D call: TRBD1 (5 bases). With 5 bases removed from V and 5 bases from J, the gap between germline ends came to 21 bases. This CDR3 has 17 residues. Germline CDR1 and CDR2: PRHDT and FYEKMQ (reference sequence). Here the CDR3 reads CASSPRLGAPWTGELFF. DNA for the CDR3: TGTGCCAGCAGCCCACGTTTAGGGGCGCCGTGGACCGGGGAGCTGTTTTTT.

This clone was picked up a small number of times. CDR3 DNA: TGTGCCAGCAGTGGGGGGCAGGGCTATGAAAAACTGTTTTTT. This sequence encodes CASSGGQGYEKLFF. This chain links TRBV2 with TRBJ1-4, with D possibly being TRBD1 (6 bases). V was cut by 4 bases and J by 6 bases, with 12 bases left in between. CDR1 is SNHLY, CDR2 FYNNEI, per germline. The CDR3 has 14 amino acids.

This clone was detected a few times. The V call is TRBV29-1, the J call TRBJ1-5; TRBD1 matches 8 bases. CDR3 length: 14 residues. CDR1 is SQVTM, CDR2 ANQGSEA, per germline. J was trimmed by 0 bases and V by 7 bases; bases with no gene match: 5. CDR3 sequence (DNA): TGCAGCGGCGACAGGGGAAATAGCAATCAGCCCCAGCATTTT. The encoded protein is CSGDRGNSNQPQHF.

This sequence joins TRBV5-4 and TRBJ1-1; D unresolved. Germline values: CDR1 SGHNT, CDR2 YYREEE (reference sequence). Trimming took off 9 bases at V and 0 bases at J, with 9 bases between the two ends. The CDR3 runs to 12 residues. The CDR3 sequence: CATGNVNTEAFF. CDR3 coding DNA: TGTGCCACCGGGAACGTGAACACTGAAGCTTTCTTT.

This chain joins TRBV11-2 and TRBJ2-7; tentative D call: TRBD1 (5 bases). CDR1 is SGHAT and CDR2 is FQNNGV in the germline V gene. The CDR3 covers 15 residues. V was clipped by 5 bases and J by 3 bases, with 17 bases between them. This CDR3 is CASSKRSTGRYEQYV. The CDR3 region has the DNA TGTGCCAGCAGCAAACGATCAACAGGACGCTACGAGCAGTACGTC.

The J gene is TRBJ2-1, the V gene TRBV5-6, with TRBD1 identical over 7 bases. The CDR3 covers 13 residues. Germline CDR1 reads SGHDT; CDR2 reads YYEEEE. The J segment lost 7 bases and the V segment lost 3 bases, leaving 4 bases of the junction unmatched. For the CDR3, the DNA is TGTGCCAGCAGCTCTACAGGGGTAAATGAGCAGTTCTTC. Protein sequence: CASSSTGVNEQFF.

V gene TRBV12-5 combines with J gene TRBJ1-1; possibly TRBD1 for D (6 bases). Deletions cut 6 bases from V and 0 bases from J, with 8 bases between. Germline loops: CDR1 LGHNT, CDR2 FRNRAP. This CDR3 is built from 13 residues. The DNA for the CDR3 is TGTGCTAGTGGACAGGGTTTGAACACTGAAGCTTTCTTT. Its protein is CASGQGLNTEAFF.

The chain recombines TRBV7-6 with TRBJ1-1, with a tentative D call TRBD1 (6 bases). The V end was cut by 0 bases, the J end by 4 bases, with 12 bases between. Per the germline V gene, CDR1 is SGHVS and CDR2 is FNYEAQ. The CDR3 is made up of 15 amino acids. CDR3 in amino acids: CASSLARGTFTEAFF. The CDR3 nucleotides read TGTGCCAGCAGCTTAGCGAGGGGGACATTCACTGAAGCTTTCTTT.

The V gene is TRBV6-5, the J gene TRBJ1-2; 7 bases map to TRBD1. V gave up 6 bases and J gave up 8 bases; unmatched junction bases: 9. CDR1 MNHEY and CDR2 SVGAGI come from the germline V gene. The CDR3 is made up of 13 amino acids. The CDR3 sequence is CASSLRGFSGYTF. As DNA, the CDR3 is TGTGCCAGCAGCCTCAGGGGGTTCAGCGGCTACACCTTC.

V usage is TRBV2 and J usage is TRBJ2-5; D might be TRBD2 (5 bases). CDR1 and CDR2 (germline): SNHLY, FYNNEI. The CDR3 is 14 residues long. The ends were cut back, 3 bases at V and 2 bases at J, with 10 bases in the middle. The CDR3 is CASSERARQETQYF. CDR3 sequence (DNA): TGTGCCAGCAGTGAGCGGGCGCGACAAGAGACCCAGTACTTC.

The rearrangement uses TRBV11-2 and TRBJ2-5; 8 bases align to TRBD2. Germline-derived CDR1 and CDR2 are SGHAT and FQNNGV. This CDR3 spans 19 amino acids. V was clipped by 0 bases and J by 5 bases; unmatched bases: 17. The CDR3, as DNA: TGTGCCAGCAGCTTAGATTTGGTTGGCGGGGGGTCACTTCGGGAGACCCAGTACTTC. Residues: CASSLDLVGGGSLRETQYF.

V gene TRBV6-5 combines with J gene TRBJ2-7; 11 nucleotides match TRBD1. The CDR3 has 14 amino acids. Germline V gene lookup returns CDR1 MNHEY and CDR2 SVGAGI. V lost 6 bases, J lost 7 bases, and 8 bases stayed unmatched. The CDR3 loop is CASRRGQGGAEQYF. The CDR3 DNA is TGTGCCAGCAGGCGGGGACAGGGGGGGGCGGAGCAGTACTTC.

This chain connects TRBV2 to TRBJ2-1, with TRBD1 identical over 7 bases. The CDR3 runs to 14 residues. V gave up 7 bases and J gave up 5 bases; unmatched junction bases: 8. Germline CDR1 reads SNHLY; CDR2 reads FYNNEI. The CDR3 is CASKMDRPDNEQFF. The CDR3, as DNA: TGTGCCAGCAAAATGGACAGGCCCGACAATGAGCAGTTCTTC.

V and J are TRBV7-2 and TRBJ1-5; D ambiguous. Between the trimmed V and J ends, which lost 4 bases and 7 bases, there was a span of 11 bases. The CDR3 runs 13 residues. In germline, CDR1 is SGHTA, CDR2 FQGNSA. This CDR3 is CASSSIAQQPQHF. The CDR3 region has the DNA TGTGCCAGCAGCTCCATCGCTCAGCAGCCCCAGCATTTT.

The V gene is TRBV9, the J gene TRBJ1-5; 7 nucleotides match TRBD1. The CDR3 totals 13 residues. The germline V gene has CDR1 SGDLS and CDR2 YYNGEE. The J segment lost 5 bases and the V segment lost 4 bases, leaving 3 bases of the junction unmatched. CDR3: CASSRDSYQPQHF. CDR3 in DNA: TGTGCCAGCAGCAGGGACAGCTATCAGCCCCAGCATTTT.

This clone was seen only a few times. This chain links TRBV5-1 with TRBJ2-1; 9 positions match TRBD2. The junction had 7 bases not matched to a gene; V was cut back by 0 bases and J by 9 bases. Germline CDR1 is SGHRS and CDR2 is YFSETQ. The CDR3 totals 15 residues. The CDR3 region has the DNA TGCGCCAGCAGCTTGGCATCAGGGACTAGCAGTGAGCAGTTCTTC. Its protein product is CASSLASGTSSEQFF.

V is TRBV6-7 and J is TRBJ1-2; weak D call: TRBD1 (6 bases). TRBV6-7 is recorded as an ORF, its role being uncertain. The CDR3 covers 15 residues. V was shortened by 8 bases and J by 0 bases, with 16 bases between the two germline ends. DNA for the CDR3: TGTGCCAGCCGTTTCATGGACAGATCTAACTATGGCTACACCTTC. Translation: CASRFMDRSNYGYTF.

The genes are TRBV6-1 and TRBJ2-1, with TRBD2 identical over 7 bases. Germline assignment: CDR1 MNHNS and CDR2 SASEGT. The CDR3 length is 16 residues. V trimming: 0 bases; J trimming: 8 bases; junction bases outside the gene matches: 10. The CDR3 bases are TGTGCCAGCAGTGAAGCCTCGGGGGGAGGAAGGGATGAGCAGTTCTTC. Translating gives CASSEASGGGRDEQFF.

The J gene is TRBJ1-2, the V gene TRBV27; TRBD1 matches at 9 bases. V lost 6 bases and J lost 2; bases outside the gene matches: 10. This CDR3 contains 16 residues. CDR1 MNHEY and CDR2 SMNVEV come from the germline V gene (reference sequence). The CDR3 DNA is TGTGCCAGCAGCTATACCGGGACAGGGATAAACTATGGCTACACCTTC. It codes for CASSYTGTGINYGYTF.

This clone was observed a few times. The rearrangement links TRBV7-9 to TRBJ1-6; maybe TRBD1 (6 bases). Germline assignment: CDR1 SEHNR and CDR2 FQNEAQ (reference sequence). The CDR3 loop spans 13 amino acids. Trimming took off 5 bases at V and 8 bases at J, with 10 bases between the two ends. This chain's CDR3 is CASSRTVDSPLHF. CDR3 nucleotides: TGTGCCAGCAGCAGGACAGTGGATTCACCCCTCCACTTT. The entire variable domain, with the rest obtained from reference TRBV7-9 and TRBJ1-6, is as follows: DTGVSQNPRHKITKRGQNVTFRCDPISEHNRLYWYRQTLGQGPEFLTYFQNEAQLEKSRLLSDRFSAERPKGSFSTLEIQRTEQGDSAMYLCASSRTVDSPLHFGNGTRLTVT.

This sequence joins TRBV4-2 and TRBJ1-6, with 9 bases identical to TRBD1. Germline V gives CDR1 LGHNA, CDR2 YNFKEQ. The CDR3 has 14 residues. J was trimmed by 8 bases and V by 4 bases; bases with no gene match: 3. The CDR3 DNA sequence: TGTGCCAGCAGCCGGGGACAGGGTTATTCACCCCTCCACTTT. It codes for CASSRGQGYSPLHF.

V usage is TRBV30 and J usage is TRBJ1-5, with D perhaps matching TRBD1 (5 bases). V gave up 1 base and J gave up 1 base, with 20 bases separating them. This CDR3 contains 18 residues. Germline lookup yields CDR1 GTSNPN and CDR2 SVGIG (reference sequence). The CDR3 DNA follows: TGTGCCTGGAGTGCCCCCTTGGAGGCCGGGGGGAGCAATCAGCCCCAGCATTTT. It is translated as CAWSAPLEAGGSNQPQHF.

This clone showed up just a few times. The chain has TRBV5-4 and TRBJ2-5, with 15 bases identical to TRBD2. The germline V gene encodes CDR1 SGHNT and CDR2 YYREEE (reference sequence). V dropped 2 bases and J dropped 4; count of bases not matched to a gene: 15. The CDR3 length is 20 residues. As DNA, the CDR3 is TGTGCCAGCAGCTTAGGACTAGCGGGGGGGCCACCCAGCATCAGAGAGACCCAGTACTTC. Amino acid sequence: CASSLGLAGGPPSIRETQYF.

This chain links TRBV19 with TRBJ2-1; no definite D call. The V and J ends lost 5 bases and 0 bases respectively, with 11 bases between them. CDR3 length equals 15 residues. CDR1 and CDR2 (germline): LNHDA, SQIVND (reference sequence). In DNA, the CDR3 is TGTGCCAGTAGTCCGCCAGGAAGCTCCTACAATGAGCAGTTCTTC. Amino acids: CASSPPGSSYNEQFF.

The chain employs TRBV5-1 and TRBJ2-5; 10 positions agree with TRBD1. V lost 0 bases to trimming and J lost 5 bases; unmatched junction nucleotides: 7. CDR3 size: 16 residues. The V gene's germline CDR1 is SGHRS and CDR2 YFSETQ. The CDR3 DNA reads TGCGCCAGCAGCTTGGCCTCGGGACAGGGGTTGGAGACCCAGTACTTC. Its translation: CASSLASGQGLETQYF.

The rearrangement links TRBV5-1 to TRBJ2-3; D not resolved. Germline V lookup: CDR1 SGHRS, CDR2 YFSETQ. The ends were cut back, 5 bases at V and 2 bases at J, with 12 bases in the middle. CDR3 length: 14 residues. This CDR3 reads CASSTEHSTDTQYF. CDR3 DNA: TGCGCCAGCAGTACAGAGCACTCCACAGATACGCAGTATTTT.

V is TRBV5-3 and J is TRBJ1-2, with a tentative D call TRBD1 (5 bases). TRBV5-3 is flagged as an ORF with uncertain function. Trimming took off 0 bases at V and 1 base at J, with 7 bases between the two ends. The CDR3 consists of 14 residues. The DNA for the CDR3 is TGTGCCAGAAGCTTGGACCAGGGTAACTATGGCTACACCTTC. Its translation is CARSLDQGNYGYTF.

The chain links TRBV18 to TRBJ1-3; 7 nucleotides line up with TRBD1. The CDR3 length is 16 residues. The germline V gene has CDR1 KGHSH and CDR2 LQKENI. V shed 0 bases and J 4 bases; nucleotides not matched to a gene: 6. The CDR3 sequence is CASSPPAGGPGNTIYF. For the CDR3, the DNA is TGTGCCAGCTCACCACCAGCAGGGGGACCAGGAAACACCATATATTTT. The variable domain in full, with the rest retrieved from reference TRBV18 and TRBJ1-3, is NAGVMQNPRHLVRRRGQEARLRCSPMKGHSHVYWYRQLPEEGLKFMVYLQKENIIDESGMPKERFSAEFPKEGPSILRIQQVVRGDSAAYFCASSPPAGGPGNTIYFGEGSWLTVV.

This clone was picked up one time. This sequence joins TRBV11-2 and TRBJ1-1; D unresolved. Trimming stripped 3 bases from V and 4 bases from J, with 6 bases between. The CDR3 is 12 residues long. Germline loops: CDR1 SGHAT, CDR2 FQNNGV. Written as DNA, the CDR3 is TGTGCCAGCAGCTTCAGTGGCACTGAAGCTTTCTTT. Translating gives CASSFSGTEAFF.